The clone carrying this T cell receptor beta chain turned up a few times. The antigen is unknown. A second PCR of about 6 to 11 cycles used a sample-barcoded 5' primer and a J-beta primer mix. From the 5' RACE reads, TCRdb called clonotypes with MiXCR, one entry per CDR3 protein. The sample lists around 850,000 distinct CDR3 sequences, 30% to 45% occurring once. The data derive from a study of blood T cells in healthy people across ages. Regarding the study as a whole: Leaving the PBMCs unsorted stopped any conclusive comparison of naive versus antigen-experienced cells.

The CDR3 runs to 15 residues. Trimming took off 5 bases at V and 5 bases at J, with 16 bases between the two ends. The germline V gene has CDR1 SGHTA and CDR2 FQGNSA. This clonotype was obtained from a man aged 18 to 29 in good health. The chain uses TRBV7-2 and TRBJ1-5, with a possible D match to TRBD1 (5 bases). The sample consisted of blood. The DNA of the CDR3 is TGTGCCAGCAGCCGAGCCGGGACCGAGCATCAGCCCCAGCATTTT. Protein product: CASSRAGTEHQPQHF.